A single sample gave rise to the 25 T cell receptor beta chains below, sequenced in a study of response to subunit inactivated influenza vaccine (dated by TCRdb to the late 2010s). Library preparation was by RT-PCR. The listed sequencing device is Illumina HiSeq 2500. TCRdb ran its own pipeline on the public reads, namely fastp trimming at Q25 and MiXCR clone calling, and kept in-frame beta chains. Rows are combined by CDR3 protein, so each entry shows the most common genes and DNA. The sample table contains about 310,000 distinct CDR3 sequences; only one count was recorded for just over 20% of them. The ten largest account for roughly 10% of the sample. Sequencing was performed on PBMCs from blood, taken about 20 months after vaccination. The receptors derive from a man between 50 and 75 years old who received an inactivated influenza vaccine. Donor details come from another sample of the same person, matched by shared clones.

CDR3 amino acids: CASSFTTNTEAFF. CDR3 in DNA: TGCGCCAGCAGCTTCACGACAAACACTGAAGCTTTCTTT. The chain has TRBV5-1 and TRBJ1-1; no clear D. Germline loops: CDR1 SGHRS, CDR2 YFSETQ. The ends were cut back, 2 bases at V and 2 bases at J, with 7 bases in the middle. The CDR3 loop spans 13 amino acids.

This clonotype was counted a few times. The V gene is TRBV6-5, the J gene TRBJ1-2, with D possibly being TRBD1 (5 bases). The V and J ends lost 3 bases and 4 bases respectively, with 15 bases between them. The CDR3 is 15 amino acids. Germline V gene data show CDR1 as MNHEY and CDR2 as SVGAGI. The CDR3 is CASSYGTLSAYGYTF. CDR3 sequence (DNA): TGTGCCAGCAGTTATGGGACGTTGAGCGCCTATGGCTACACCTTC.

The chain couples TRBV6-2 or TRBV6-3 to TRBJ1-5, with D possibly matching TRBD1 (5 bases). V lost 6 bases and J lost 1, with 16 bases in between. Per the germline V gene, CDR1 is MNHEY and CDR2 is SVGEGT. CDR3 length: 16 amino acids. The DNA of the CDR3 is TGTGCCAGCAGGGGGATAACAGGCACGAGCAATCAGCCCCAGCATTTT. Residues: CASRGITGTSNQPQHF.

The rearrangement uses TRBV11-2 and TRBJ2-7; the D gene is possibly TRBD1 (5 bases). The CDR3 spans 15 residues. V gave up 3 bases and J gave up 4 bases, with 16 bases separating them. Germline CDR1 reads SGHAT; CDR2 reads FQNNGV. The CDR3 nucleotides read TGTGCCAGCAGCTTGGGCCAGGGATTTGGGTACGAGCAGTACTTC. Protein product: CASSLGQGFGYEQYF.

This clonotype has ten or more counts. CDR3 sequence: CASSLGQGYTF. The CDR3 DNA reads as TGTGCCAGCAGCTTGGGACAGGGCTACACCTTC. J is TRBJ1-2 and V is TRBV9; TRBD1 aligns across 7 bases. The CDR3 sequence is 11 residues long. The V segment lost 4 bases and the J segment 8 bases; nucleotides outside the gene matches: 2. Per the germline V gene, CDR1 is SGDLS and CDR2 is YYNGEE. Complete variable domain (other parts from reference TRBV9 and TRBJ1-2): DSGVTQTPKHLITATGQRVTLRCSPRSGDLSVYWYQQSLDQGLQFLIQYYNGEERAKGNILERFSAQQFPDLHSELNLSSLELGDSALYFCASSLGQGYTFGSGTRLTVV.

This clonotype was seen at least ten times. The CDR3 spells CSVRSGEKLFF. In DNA, the CDR3 is TGCAGCGTCCGATCGGGCGAAAAACTGTTTTTT. The chain carries TRBV29-1 and TRBJ1-4; D is ambiguous. The CDR3 is 11 residues long. The germline V gene has CDR1 SQVTM and CDR2 ANQGSEA. Deletions cut 6 bases from V and 8 bases from J, with 10 bases between.

The rearrangement joins TRBV7-9 to TRBJ2-3; 9 bases are a match to TRBD2. CDR1 is SEHNR, CDR2 FQNEAQ, per germline (reference sequence). V lost 10 bases, J lost 6 bases, and 20 bases stayed unmatched. The CDR3 spans 17 residues. CDR3: CANRGLAGLPMSDTQYF. DNA of the CDR3: TGTGCCAACAGAGGGCTAGCGGGATTACCGATGTCGGATACGCAGTATTTT.

This clonotype occurred a few times. The chain is built from TRBV19 and TRBJ1-2; possibly TRBD1 for D (6 bases). From germline, CDR1 is LNHDA and CDR2 SQIVND (reference sequence). The CDR3 length is 16 residues. V shed 5 bases and J shed 4 bases, with 20 bases lying between them. CDR3 sequence reads: CASSPPTGTSGYGYTF. The CDR3 region has the DNA TGTGCCAGTAGTCCACCTACCGGGACATCAGGCTATGGCTACACCTTC.

This clonotype was seen ten or more times. J is TRBJ1-5 and V is TRBV9, with TRBD1 matching over 11 bases. From germline, CDR1 is SGDLS and CDR2 YYNGEE. V trimming: 8 bases; J trimming: 5 bases; junction bases outside the gene matches: 6. This CDR3 has 14 amino acids. The CDR3 spells CARRDRGDYQPQHF. CDR3 coding DNA: TGTGCCAGAAGGGACAGGGGGGATTATCAGCCCCAGCATTTT. Looking up the rest from reference TRBV9 and TRBJ1-5 gives the full variable domain: DSGVTQTPKHLITATGQRVTLRCSPRSGDLSVYWYQQSLDQGLQFLIQYYNGEERAKGNILERFSAQQFPDLHSELNLSSLELGDSALYFCARRDRGDYQPQHFGDGTRLSIL.

V and J are TRBV28 and TRBJ1-2; maybe TRBD1 (5 bases). In germline, CDR1 is MDHEN, CDR2 SYDVKM. V was trimmed by 3 bases and J by 5 bases, leaving 19 bases between them. The CDR3 has 16 amino acids. The DNA of the CDR3 is TGTGCCAGCAGTTTGGGTCAGGGAGGGAGCTATTATGGCTACACCTTC. It is translated as CASSLGQGGSYYGYTF.

This clonotype has a single count. The V and J genes are TRBV7-9 and TRBJ2-1; 7 bases are shared with TRBD2. From germline, CDR1 is SEHNR and CDR2 FQNEAQ (reference sequence). V gave up 3 bases and J gave up 8 bases; unmatched junction bases: 16. This CDR3 contains 17 residues. The CDR3 loop is CASSFRWTRTSRDEQFF. CDR3 sequence (DNA): TGTGCCAGCAGCTTTCGTTGGACTAGGACATCGAGGGATGAGCAGTTCTTC.

This clonotype was detected many times. This rearrangement joins TRBV20-1 to TRBJ2-1; a weak D match, TRBD2 (6 bases). The CDR3 extends over 15 amino acids. In germline, CDR1 is DFQATT, CDR2 SNEGSKA (reference sequence). Trimming shortened V by 0 bases and J by 3 bases, and 12 bases separated the two germline ends. CDR3 residues: CSARDLEGRYNEQFF. In DNA, the CDR3 is TGCAGTGCTAGAGATTTGGAGGGCCGCTACAATGAGCAGTTCTTC.

This clonotype was counted a few times. This rearrangement joins TRBV7-2 to TRBJ1-1, with D maybe TRBD1 (5 bases). CDR3 size: 16 residues. Trimming left V 4 bases short and J 6 bases short, with 21 bases between. Germline loops: CDR1 SGHTA, CDR2 FQGNSA. DNA for the CDR3: TGTGCCAGCAGCTCCGCAGGGCTCCCCTCGGGGCCTGAAGCTTTCTTT. As protein: CASSSAGLPSGPEAFF.

The sample holds a few counts of this clonotype. The CDR3 DNA sequence: TGTGCCAGCAGTATACCGACAGGAACTAATGAAAAACTGTTTTTT. It codes for CASSIPTGTNEKLFF. The V and J genes are TRBV12-3 or TRBV12-4 and TRBJ1-4; TRBD1 is a possible D gene (6 bases). V lost 5 bases to trimming and J lost 1 base, with 11 bases between them. The CDR3 totals 15 residues.

This clonotype was observed a handful of times. The rearrangement joins TRBV4-3 to TRBJ2-1, with unresolved D. Trimming pared 3 bases from V and 0 bases from J, leaving 12 bases between. Germline V lookup: CDR1 LGHNA, CDR2 YSLEER. The CDR3 contains 16 residues. This chain's CDR3 is CASSHRTESSYNEQFF. The CDR3 DNA sequence: TGCGCCAGCAGCCACCGGACGGAGAGCTCCTACAATGAGCAGTTCTTC.

This clonotype has ten or more counts. The genes are TRBV29-1 and TRBJ2-2; 9 positions agree with TRBD1. Per the germline V gene, CDR1 is SQVTM and CDR2 is ANQGSEA. Trimming removed 7 bases from V and 6 bases from J; junction bases left unmatched: 15. This CDR3 has 16 amino acids. CDR3 region: CSASATGQGFSGELFF. The CDR3 nucleotides are TGCAGCGCTTCTGCCACAGGACAGGGGTTTTCCGGGGAGCTGTTTTTT.

This clonotype came up many times. V and J are TRBV20-1 and TRBJ1-3; the D is unclear. Germline CDR1 DFQATT, CDR2 SNEGSKA (reference sequence). Trimming removed 2 bases at V and 2 bases at J, with 13 bases between. There are 15 residues in the CDR3. Here the CDR3 reads CSARRAAVPGNTIYF. CDR3 nucleotide sequence: TGCAGTGCTAGAAGGGCCGCCGTACCTGGAAACACCATATATTTT.

The V gene is TRBV6-1, the J gene TRBJ1-2, with D hard to call. The germline gives CDR1 MNHNS, CDR2 SASEGT. The CDR3 contains 15 residues. The V end lost 6 bases, the J end lost 2 bases, and 16 bases lay between the germline ends. CDR3: CASRPGLTRNYGYTF. The CDR3 DNA sequence: TGTGCCAGCAGACCCGGCCTCACCCGAAACTATGGCTACACCTTC.

The chain recombines TRBV5-1 with TRBJ2-4; 16 nucleotides align to TRBD2. After removal of 0 bases from V and 2 bases from J, the junction contained 8 bases not matched to a gene. Germline CDR1 and CDR2: SGHRS and YFSETQ. This CDR3 has 20 amino acids. The CDR3 bases are TGCGCCAGCAGCTTGGAAACCGGGACTAGCGGGAGGGGGTCCAAAAACATTCAGTACTTC. Protein product: CASSLETGTSGRGSKNIQYF.

This clonotype was seen only a few times. This chain uses TRBV24-1 with TRBJ1-3; D is uncertain. The V and J ends lost 5 bases and 2 bases respectively, with 6 bases between them. The CDR3 contains 13 residues. Looked up from germline, CDR1 is KGHDR and CDR2 is SFDVKD. CDR3 in amino acids: CATSGTAGNTIYF. DNA for the CDR3: TGTGCCACCAGTGGGACTGCTGGAAACACCATATATTTT.

The chain couples TRBV6-1 to TRBJ1-1, with a weak D call TRBD1 (5 bases). Germline values: CDR1 MNHNS, CDR2 SASEGT. V was cut by 5 bases and J by 6 bases, with 13 bases left in between. This CDR3 region has 13 residues. The chain's CDR3 is CASSLLWGAEAFF. CDR3 nucleotide sequence: TGTGCCAGCAGTCTCCTCTGGGGGGCTGAAGCTTTCTTT.

There are a few counts of this clonotype. This chain links TRBV12-3 or TRBV12-4 with TRBJ2-1, with D unclear. Trimming took off 5 bases at V and 9 bases at J, with 17 bases between the two ends. This CDR3 region has 14 residues. The CDR3 sequence is CASSKTPGDGEQFF. CDR3 coding DNA: TGTGCCAGCAGTAAAACTCCAGGTGACGGTGAGCAGTTCTTC.

The rearrangement uses TRBV27 and TRBJ1-4; unclear D gene. Trimming took off 5 bases at V and 10 bases at J, with 11 bases between the two ends. This CDR3 is 12 amino acids long. Germline assignment: CDR1 MNHEY and CDR2 SMNVEV (reference sequence). The CDR3 nucleotides read TGTGCCAGCAGTCCCCACCGGGGAAAACTGTTTTTT. It yields the protein CASSPHRGKLFF.

This chain connects TRBV20-1 to TRBJ1-1, with 9 bases identical to TRBD1. Germline V gene sequence: CDR1 DFQATT, CDR2 SNEGSKA (reference sequence). The ends lost 7 bases at V and 4 bases at J; junction bases unmatched: 7. This CDR3 has 13 amino acids. CDR3 nucleotide sequence: TGCAGTGGGGACAGGGCCTCGGGCACTGAAGCTTTCTTT. Protein product: CSGDRASGTEAFF.

This rearrangement joins TRBV14 to TRBJ1-1; D possibly corresponds to TRBD1 (5 bases). The germline V gene has CDR1 SGHDN and CDR2 FVKESK. Deletions cut 0 bases from V and 8 bases from J, with 13 bases between. CDR3 length: 14 residues. The CDR3 spells CASSQDWGRQEAFF. Written as DNA, the CDR3 is TGTGCCAGCAGCCAAGATTGGGGCCGCCAAGAAGCTTTCTTT.